This T cell receptor (beta chain) was recovered during a study of control samples from healthy donors and cancer patients. The V end was cut by 4 bases, the J end by 1 base, with 7 bases between. This CDR3 is built from 14 residues. Germline CDR1 reads MDHEN; CDR2 reads SYDVKM. With regard to this clone: Other DNA sequences of this sample code for an identical CDR3.

Repertoires were generated with immunoSEQ multiplex PCR, while TCRdb's copy carries only in-frame clones and drops some. This sample has 95,000 to 130,000 clones, with more than 80% found just once. Sequenced input: PBMCs. This sequence was found in a woman aged 45 to 65 with colorectal cancer. The J gene is TRBJ2-2, the V gene TRBV28; perhaps TRBD1 as D (6 bases). CDR3: CASSSGQNTGELFF. DNA of the CDR3: TGTGCCAGCAGTTCGGGACAGAACACCGGGGAGCTGTTTTTT.